This T cell receptor beta chain came from a study of shared clonotypes between healthy human individuals. PCR replicates from unsorted PBMC used roughly 300 ng DNA, and this amount was tens of thousands of T cell genomes. Data came from immunoSEQ multiplex PCR; TCRdb stores just in-frame clones and leaves some out. Seen here are under 600,000 clones, around 78% observed once, and the top ten hold 12%. CDR1 is SGHDT and CDR2 is YYEEEE in the germline V gene. The V gene lost 1 base and the J gene lost 6 bases, with 10 bases spanning the gap. The CDR3 contains 13 residues. This TCR derives from a woman between 40 and 50 years old in good health. Some clones in this sample may be carry-over from other donors' samples. Material for sequencing was PBMCs. J is TRBJ1-2 and V is TRBV5-6; weak D call: TRBD1 (6 bases). The CDR3 DNA reads as TGTGCCAGCAGCTTGACAGGGTTCGATGGCTACACCTTC. It specifies CASSLTGFDGYTF.